This passage covers 25 T cell receptor beta chains from one sample sequenced in a study of blood T cell repertoires in COVID-19. Sequenced by immunoSEQ multiplex PCR; TCRdb stores in-frame clones only, minus some. Here the sample spans approximately 290,000 clones, 75% to 90% being singletons. The sequencing input was PBMCs or T cells enriched from blood (not recorded which). These receptors all stem from a woman in her 30s who had recovered from COVID-19.

V and J are TRBV10-3 and TRBJ1-6; tentatively, D is TRBD1 (5 bases). The V gene lost 0 bases and the J gene lost 11 bases, with 11 bases spanning the gap. Germline V lookup: CDR1 ENHRY, CDR2 SYGVKD. This CDR3 contains 14 residues. DNA for the CDR3: TGTGCCATCAGTGAGTCCGGAGGGACGCCACCCCTCCACTTT. As protein: CAISESGGTPPLHF.

The chain carries TRBV2 and TRBJ1-2; tentative D call: TRBD1 (5 bases). Germline V gene lookup returns CDR1 SNHLY and CDR2 FYNNEI. The CDR3 covers 11 residues. Trimming took off 8 bases at V and 4 bases at J, with 8 bases between the two ends. CDR3 sequence: CASGASYGYTF. CDR3 sequence (DNA): TGTGCCAGCGGGGCATCCTATGGCTACACCTTC.

A single count supports this clone. The chain links TRBV19 to TRBJ1-2; 8 positions agree with TRBD1. The junction had 8 bases not matched to a gene; V was cut back by 5 bases and J by 3 bases. Germline V CDR1 and CDR2: LNHDA, SQIVND (reference sequence). CDR3 length: 15 amino acids. The CDR3 bases are TGTGCCAGTAGTTCTCAGGGGGCGGTCTACTATGGCTACACCTTC. The encoded protein is CASSSQGAVYYGYTF. Supplemented by reference TRBV19 and TRBJ1-2, the full variable domain reads DGGITQSPKYLFRKEGQNVTLSCEQNLNHDAMYWYRQDPGQGLRLIYYSQIVNDFQKGDIAEGYSVSREKKESFPLTVTSAQKNPTAFYLCASSSQGAVYYGYTFGSGTRLTVV.

This sequence joins TRBV3-1 (or the pseudogene TRBV3-2) and TRBJ1-5; weak D call: TRBD1 (5 bases). The V gene's germline CDR1 is LGHDT and CDR2 YNNKEL (reference sequence). V was shortened by 3 bases and J by 0 bases, with 9 bases between the two germline ends. CDR3 size: 15 residues. The CDR3 sequence: CASSHGQYSNQPQHF. The CDR3 nucleotides are TGTGCCAGCAGCCACGGACAATATAGCAATCAGCCCCAGCATTTT.

The chain carries TRBV4-1 and TRBJ2-3, with D possibly being TRBD2 (5 bases). V dropped 0 bases and J dropped 1 base, with 5 bases sitting between them. Germline V CDR1 and CDR2: MGHRA, YSYEKL. The CDR3 is 14 residues long. The CDR3 sequence: CASSQEEGTDTQYF. CDR3 nucleotides: TGCGCCAGCAGCCAAGAGGAGGGCACAGATACGCAGTATTTT.

The V call is TRBV4-1, the J call TRBJ2-7; 7 positions match TRBD2. The CDR3 is 14 amino acids. Germline trimming cut 4 bases from V and 5 bases from J; bases unmatched to any gene: 8. From germline, CDR1 is MGHRA and CDR2 YSYEKL. CDR3 sequence reads: CASSPTGGRNEQYF. CDR3 in DNA: TGCGCCAGCAGCCCGACGGGGGGTAGGAACGAGCAGTACTTC.

This clone has a handful of counts. The genes are TRBV4-1 and TRBJ1-2, with 7 positions matching TRBD1. Germline-derived CDR1 and CDR2 are MGHRA and YSYEKL. With 1 base clipped from V and 6 bases from J, the junction kept 8 bases outside the gene matches. CDR3 length: 15 residues. The CDR3 protein is CASSQGQGVFDGYTF. The CDR3 nucleotides are TGCGCCAGCAGCCAAGGGCAGGGGGTTTTTGATGGCTACACCTTC.

The genes are TRBV24-1 and TRBJ2-1; D gene unclear. CDR1 is KGHDR and CDR2 is SFDVKD in the germline V gene. This CDR3 comprises 12 residues. V lost 4 bases to trimming and J lost 7 bases, with 7 bases between them. The CDR3 here is CATSDARNEQFF. The CDR3 region has the DNA TGTGCCACCAGTGACGCCAGAAATGAGCAGTTCTTC.

The genes are TRBV11-2 and TRBJ2-1; tentative D call: TRBD1 (6 bases). From germline, CDR1 is SGHAT and CDR2 FQNNGV. The V end lost 2 bases, the J end lost 6 bases, and 23 bases lay between the germline ends. The CDR3 is 18 amino acids. CDR3 sequence: CASSLRRIGGLGSNEQFF. In DNA form, the CDR3 reads TGTGCCAGCAGCTTAAGGCGTATTGGGGGCTTAGGGAGCAATGAGCAGTTCTTC.

This clone has just one count. This chain joins TRBV27 and TRBJ2-1; tentatively, D is TRBD2 (6 bases). The length of the CDR3 is 15 residues. Trimming removed 7 bases at V and 4 bases at J, with 17 bases between. Germline V gene data show CDR1 as MNHEY and CDR2 as SMNVEV (reference sequence). The CDR3 here is CASTPRGLAYNEQFF. The CDR3 bases are TGTGCCAGCACCCCCCGAGGGCTAGCGTACAATGAGCAGTTCTTC.

The chain is built from TRBV28 and TRBJ2-3; D might be TRBD2 (5 bases). V was cut by 9 bases and J by 3 bases, with 25 bases left in between. CDR1 and CDR2 (germline): MDHEN, SYDVKM. CDR3 length: 17 amino acids. The CDR3, as DNA: TGTGCCAGTTTAGGCGGAGGTGTGTGGCTTAGGACAGATACGCAGTATTTT. Encoded protein: CASLGGGVWLRTDTQYF.

This chain connects TRBV3-1 (or the pseudogene TRBV3-2) to TRBJ2-2, with TRBD2 identical over 8 bases. CDR1 and CDR2 from the germline V gene are LGHDT and YNNKEL (reference sequence). The junction had 8 bases not matched to a gene; V was cut back by 2 bases and J by 6 bases. This CDR3 contains 16 residues. The CDR3 region has the DNA TGTGCCAGCAGCCAATGGACTAGCCGAACACCCGGGGAGCTGTTTTTT. Its protein is CASSQWTSRTPGELFF.

This clone was observed many times. The CDR3 loop reads CASSGQEAGELFF. CDR3 DNA: TGTGCCAGCAGCGGACAGGAGGCCGGGGAGCTGTTTTTT. The V gene is TRBV6-4, the J gene TRBJ2-2, with 7 bases fitting TRBD1. Per the germline V gene, CDR1 is MRHNA and CDR2 is SNTAGT. Trimming took 6 bases from V and 6 from J; bases not matched to a gene: 4. The CDR3 is made up of 13 amino acids.

This rearrangement joins TRBV3-1 (or the pseudogene TRBV3-2) to TRBJ2-3, with D possibly TRBD1 on 5 matching bases. The V end was cut by 4 bases, the J end by 2 bases, with 10 bases between. Germline assignment: CDR1 LGHDT and CDR2 YNNKEL (reference sequence). The CDR3 runs 14 residues. In DNA form, the CDR3 reads TGTGCCAGCAGCCTAACGACAGCCACAGATACGCAGTATTTT. Its translation is CASSLTTATDTQYF.

This chain uses TRBV4-1 with TRBJ1-5; unclear D gene. The CDR3 covers 15 residues. The ends were cut back, 7 bases at V and 0 bases at J, with 13 bases in the middle. The germline V gene encodes CDR1 MGHRA and CDR2 YSYEKL. The CDR3 reads CASTSEEDSNQPQHF. In nucleotides, the CDR3 is TGCGCCAGCACCTCAGAGGAGGATAGCAATCAGCCCCAGCATTTT.

The rearrangement uses TRBV24-1 and TRBJ1-2; 9 bases map to TRBD1. The CDR3 has 16 amino acids. After removal of 5 bases from V and 8 bases from J, the junction contained 14 bases not matched to a gene. Per the germline V gene, CDR1 is KGHDR and CDR2 is SFDVKD. The CDR3 DNA reads TGTGCCACCAGTGCCTCGGTGGGGACAGGGTGGGAAGGCTACACCTTC. This gives the protein CATSASVGTGWEGYTF.

This clone was observed a few times. The chain joins TRBV19 to TRBJ2-1; D call uncertain. Trimming left V 6 bases short and J 3 bases short, with 12 bases between. CDR1 LNHDA and CDR2 SQIVND come from the germline V gene (reference sequence). There are 14 residues in the CDR3. The DNA of the CDR3 is TGTGCCAGTAGCCCAAACTCATACTACAATGAGCAGTTCTTC. As protein: CASSPNSYYNEQFF. Full variable domain (missing parts from reference TRBV19 and TRBJ2-1): DGGITQSPKYLFRKEGQNVTLSCEQNLNHDAMYWYRQDPGQGLRLIYYSQIVNDFQKGDIAEGYSVSREKKESFPLTVTSAQKNPTAFYLCASSPNSYYNEQFFGPGTRLTVL.

The gene calls are TRBV29-1 and TRBJ2-1, with TRBD2 as a possible D gene (5 bases). The germline CDR1 and CDR2 sequences are SQVTM and ANQGSEA. Trimming pared 4 bases from V and 6 bases from J, leaving 19 bases between. The CDR3 is made up of 15 amino acids. The CDR3 spells CSVGLRLATSNEQFF. The CDR3 DNA follows: TGCAGCGTTGGCCTCCGCCTAGCAACTTCCAATGAGCAGTTCTTC.

The chain is built from TRBV7-8 and TRBJ2-5; D possibly corresponds to TRBD2 (7 bases). Per the germline V gene, CDR1 is SGHVS and CDR2 is FQNEAQ. This CDR3 has 14 amino acids. Between the trimmed V and J ends, which lost 5 bases and 4 bases, there was a span of 14 bases. CDR3 DNA: TGTGCCAGCAGCCCTGGGGGGGCAGGAGAGACCCAGTACTTC. Translating it yields CASSPGGAGETQYF.

The CDR3 loop is CASSLNLEDNEQFF. DNA for the CDR3: TGCGCCAGCAGCTTGAACCTCGAGGACAATGAGCAGTTCTTC. This rearrangement joins TRBV5-1 to TRBJ2-1; D is unclear. The ends were cut back, 1 base at V and 5 bases at J, with 10 bases in the middle. The CDR3 is 14 amino acids. Germline values: CDR1 SGHRS, CDR2 YFSETQ.

The chain recombines TRBV27 with TRBJ1-2, with 8 bases identical to TRBD1. Germline lookup yields CDR1 MNHEY and CDR2 SMNVEV (reference sequence). This CDR3 comprises 16 residues. The V segment lost 2 bases and the J segment 4 bases; nucleotides outside the gene matches: 9. The CDR3 region is CASSLNSGTGLYGYTF. CDR3 bases: TGTGCCAGCAGTTTAAACTCTGGGACAGGCCTCTATGGCTACACCTTC.

The V call is TRBV19, the J call TRBJ2-1, with 11 bases matching TRBD2. The V and J ends lost 2 bases and 4 bases, in that order; junction bases with no gene match: 7. The CDR3 covers 17 residues. CDR1 is LNHDA, CDR2 SQIVND, per germline (reference sequence). Here the CDR3 DNA reads TGTGCCAGTAGTATACTGCCCGGGACTAGCGGATACAATGAGCAGTTCTTC. Its translation is CASSILPGTSGYNEQFF.

Concerning this clone: At the DNA level, this CDR3 is encoded by other sequences in the same sample as well. The V call is TRBV28, the J call TRBJ2-7; the D gene is possibly TRBD2 (5 bases). V lost 8 bases to trimming and J lost 1 base, with 6 bases between them. Germline CDR1 is MDHEN and CDR2 is SYDVKM. This CDR3 is built from 11 residues. CDR3 nucleotide sequence: TGTGCCAGCTCGGGATCCTACGAGCAGTACTTC. This gives the protein CASSGSYEQYF.

The chain joins TRBV5-6 to TRBJ2-1; TRBD1 is a possible D gene (6 bases). The CDR3 contains 12 residues. Germline V lookup: CDR1 SGHDT, CDR2 YYEEEE. V was shortened by 2 bases and J by 7 bases, with 7 bases between the two germline ends. This CDR3 reads CASSLTGNEQFF. The CDR3, as DNA: TGTGCCAGCAGCTTAACAGGGAATGAGCAGTTCTTC.

The chain recombines TRBV9 with TRBJ2-7; 8 bases map to TRBD1. The CDR3 runs to 14 residues. Germline assignment: CDR1 SGDLS and CDR2 YYNGEE. J was trimmed by 5 bases and V by 4 bases; bases with no gene match: 8. The CDR3 spells CASSLTGGFDEQYF. The CDR3 nucleotides read TGTGCCAGCAGCCTCACAGGGGGGTTCGACGAGCAGTACTTC.